This is a list of T cell receptor beta chains from one sample in a study of radiotherapy plus CTLA-4 blockade in lung cancer. This table comes from immunoSEQ multiplex PCR, and its TCRdb copy is limited to in-frame clones, with some not included. Among 85,000 to 90,000 clones, around 84% were seen once, and the ten largest hold approximately 16%. This material consisted of peripheral blood, taken from a patient treated with radiotherapy plus ipilimumab. The receptors were sampled from a human donor with non-small cell lung cancer that progressed on radiotherapy plus ipilimumab. The CDR3 runs from the conserved cysteine through the conserved F or W. A D gene is named only where the DNA matches it firmly. A clone size is listed for some rows: how often the clone was seen (once, few, many), or a class if it is expanded.

J	D	size	V	CDR3	DNA
TRBJ2-1	-	-	TRBV4-2	CASSQDLTGAHNEQFF	TGTGCCAGCAGCCAAGATCTAACGGGAGCCCACAATGAGCAGTTCTTC
TRBJ2-7	TRBD2	-	TRBV28	CASSLLGLASYEQYF	TGTGCCAGCAGTTTACTGGGACTAGCTTCGTACGAGCAGTACTTC
TRBJ2-7	TRBD2	-	TRBV9	CASSGSSGGIYEQYF	TGTGCCAGCAGTGGCTCTAGCGGGGGAATCTACGAGCAGTACTTC
TRBJ2-7	TRBD2	-	TRBV9	CASSSGLAISYEQYF	TGTGCCAGCAGCTCCGGACTAGCGATTTCCTACGAGCAGTACTTC
TRBJ1-3	TRBD1	-	TRBV15	CATSRGQGFGNTIYF	TGTGCCACCAGCAGAGGACAGGGCTTCGGAAACACCATATATTTT
TRBJ2-3	TRBD1	-	TRBV4-1	CASSPLGTGGSTDTQYF	TGCGCCAGCAGCCCACTGGGGACAGGGGGGTCCACAGATACGCAGTATTTT
TRBJ1-1	TRBD1	-	TRBV11-3	CASSPGQGGLNTEAFF	TGTGCCAGCAGCCCCGGACAGGGCGGCTTGAACACTGAAGCTTTCTTT
TRBJ1-2	-	-	TRBV7-2	CASSSTVGYTF	TGTGCCAGCAGCTCGACAGTTGGCTACACCTTC
TRBJ2-3	TRBD2	-	TRBV30	CAWSAGGASDTQYF	TGTGCCTGGAGTGCCGGGGGGGCGTCAGATACGCAGTATTTT
TRBJ2-1	-	-	TRBV4-2	CASSQEGQINEQFF	TGTGCCAGCAGCCAGGAGGGACAAATCAATGAGCAGTTCTTC
TRBJ2-1	TRBD1	-	TRBV11-2	CASSHRQGSSSYNEQFF	TGTGCCAGCAGCCACCGACAGGGGAGTAGCTCCTACAATGAGCAGTTCTTC
TRBJ1-1	-	once	TRBV15	CATSRYQENTEAFF	TGTGCCACCAGCAGATATCAGGAGAACACTGAAGCTTTCTTT
TRBJ1-2	-	-	TRBV7-2	CASSFTGTYGYTF	TGTGCCAGCAGCTTCACCGGGACGTATGGCTACACCTTC
TRBJ1-4	-	-	TRBV27	CATAVRPRTNEKLFF	TGTGCCACCGCCGTCAGGCCGCGCACTAATGAAAAACTGTTTTTT
TRBJ2-2	-	-	TRBV19	CASSIDGANTGELFF	TGTGCCAGTAGTATCGACGGAGCGAACACCGGGGAGCTGTTTTTT
TRBJ1-5	-	-	TRBV6-6	CASSMTDLNQPQHF	TGTGCCAGCAGTATGACCGATTTGAATCAGCCCCAGCATTTT
TRBJ2-7	-	-	TRBV30	CASRTIFTGGQYF	TGTGCCTCGCGGACGATATTTACAGGCGGGCAGTACTTC
TRBJ2-5	-	once	TRBV6-1	CASRAQETQYF	TGTGCCAGCAGGGCCCAAGAGACCCAGTACTTC
TRBJ1-3	-	-	TRBV6-5	CASSWRHNSGNTIYF	TGTGCCAGCAGTTGGAGGCATAACTCTGGAAACACCATATATTTT
TRBJ1-2	TRBD1	-	TRBV5-4	CASSLAGQGHAGYTF	TGTGCCAGCAGCTTGGCGGGACAGGGGCATGCTGGCTACACCTTC
TRBJ2-7	TRBD1	few	TRBV6-1	CASSEEYRGPYEQYF	TGTGCCAGCAGTGAAGAATACAGGGGTCCCTACGAGCAGTACTTC
TRBJ2-7	TRBD2	-	TRBV6-6	CASRGRDSYEQYF	TGTGCCAGCAGAGGGAGGGACTCCTACGAGCAGTACTTC